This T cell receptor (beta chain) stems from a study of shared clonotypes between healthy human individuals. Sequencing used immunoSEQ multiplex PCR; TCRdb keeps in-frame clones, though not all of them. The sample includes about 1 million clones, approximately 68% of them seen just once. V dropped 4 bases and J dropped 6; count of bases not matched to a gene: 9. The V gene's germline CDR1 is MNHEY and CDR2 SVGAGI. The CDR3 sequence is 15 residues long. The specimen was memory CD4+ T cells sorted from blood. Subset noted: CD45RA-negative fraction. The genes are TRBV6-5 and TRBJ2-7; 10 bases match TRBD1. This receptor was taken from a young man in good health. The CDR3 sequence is CASSSSGTGALEQYF. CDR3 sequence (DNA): TGTGCCAGCAGTTCAAGCGGGACAGGGGCCCTCGAGCAGTACTTC.